The T cell receptor beta chain under discussion was sequenced for a study of fetal regulatory T cell absence and autoimmunity. Study-level background: Exocrine pancreas autoimmunity occurred in IPEX patients lacking clinical diabetes.

Points from the study as a whole: Some top pancreas TCR clones were over 85-fold enriched versus cord blood.

The germline V gene has CDR1 SEHNR and CDR2 FQNEAQ (reference sequence). The CDR3 contains 17 residues. The trim removed 4 bases at V and 4 bases at J, leaving 12 bases unmatched. The assay was run at survey level. Clones were read by immunoSEQ multiplex PCR, and TCRdb kept only the in-frame ones, dropping some. The top ten hold around 0.43% of the sample, which has approximately 46,000 clones, around 85% seen once. Details on this clone: Its matching antigen is unknown.

The sequence was collected from a newborn boy with IPEX syndrome. Sequences were obtained from cord blood. The genes are TRBV7-9 and TRBJ2-1; 8 positions match TRBD1. CDR3 bases: TGTGCCAGCAGCTCGACAGGGGAAGGCTCTCGGTACAATGAGCAGTTCTTC. This sequence encodes CASSSTGEGSRYNEQFF.